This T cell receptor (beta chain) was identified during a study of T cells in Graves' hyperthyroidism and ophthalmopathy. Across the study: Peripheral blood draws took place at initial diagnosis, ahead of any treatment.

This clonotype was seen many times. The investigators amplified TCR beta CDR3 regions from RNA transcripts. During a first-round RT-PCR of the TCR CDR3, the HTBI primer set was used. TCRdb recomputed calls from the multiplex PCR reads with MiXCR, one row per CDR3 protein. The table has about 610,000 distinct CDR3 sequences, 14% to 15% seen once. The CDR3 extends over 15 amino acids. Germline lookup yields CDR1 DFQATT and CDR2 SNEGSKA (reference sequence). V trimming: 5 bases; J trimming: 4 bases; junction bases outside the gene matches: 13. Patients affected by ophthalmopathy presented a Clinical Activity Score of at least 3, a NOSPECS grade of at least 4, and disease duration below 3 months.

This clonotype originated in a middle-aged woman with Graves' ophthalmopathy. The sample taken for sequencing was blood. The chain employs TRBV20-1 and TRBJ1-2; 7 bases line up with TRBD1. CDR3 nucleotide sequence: TGCAGTGCTCTCGACAGGGAAGGAGTTTTCTATGGCTACACCTTC. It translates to CSALDREGVFYGYTF.